This T cell receptor (beta chain) emerged from a study of blood T cell repertoires in COVID-19. Per germline, CDR1 SEHNR and CDR2 FQNEAQ (reference sequence). The junction had 8 bases not matched to a gene; V was cut back by 2 bases and J by 4 bases. The CDR3 consists of 15 residues. Sequencing was performed with immunoSEQ multiplex PCR; in TCRdb, only in-frame clones are kept and a portion is missing. The repertoire includes 130,000 or so clones, 60% to 80% of them detected once, and 7.9% sits in the top ten. The chain joins TRBV7-9 to TRBJ2-7, with TRBD1 matching over 7 bases. This receptor was identified in a human donor in a cohort sampled during active COVID-19. Material for sequencing was peripheral blood. The CDR3 sequence is CASSLTATGDYEQYF. CDR3 coding DNA: TGTGCCAGCAGCTTAACAGCCACAGGGGATTACGAGCAGTACTTC.